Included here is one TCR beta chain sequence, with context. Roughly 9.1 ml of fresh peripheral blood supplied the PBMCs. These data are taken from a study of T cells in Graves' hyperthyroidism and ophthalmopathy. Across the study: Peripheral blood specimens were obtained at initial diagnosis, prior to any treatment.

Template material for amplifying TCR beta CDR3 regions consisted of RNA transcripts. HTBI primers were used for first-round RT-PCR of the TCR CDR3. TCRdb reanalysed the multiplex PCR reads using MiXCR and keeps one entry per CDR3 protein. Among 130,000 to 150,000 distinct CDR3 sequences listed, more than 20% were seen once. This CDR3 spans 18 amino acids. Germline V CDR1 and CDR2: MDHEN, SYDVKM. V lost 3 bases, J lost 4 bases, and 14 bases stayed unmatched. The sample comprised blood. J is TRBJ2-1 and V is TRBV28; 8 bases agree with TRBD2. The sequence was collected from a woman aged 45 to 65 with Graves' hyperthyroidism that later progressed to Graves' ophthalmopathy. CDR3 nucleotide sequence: TGTGCCAGCAGTTTCGGGGGGGCGGGAGGAAACCTATACAATGAGCAGTTCTTC. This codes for CASSFGGAGGNLYNEQFF.